This TCR beta chain stems from a study of blood T cell repertoires in COVID-19. Study details: Researchers got acute and convalescent COVID-19 samples from the United States, Italy and Spain.

The CDR3 extends over 16 amino acids. Per the germline V gene, CDR1 is MNHNS and CDR2 is SASEGT. V lost 4 bases and J lost 5, with 15 bases in between. Authors' methods: Estimated nucleated cell counts came from reference gene primer amplification. Libraries were prepared by immunoSEQ multiplex PCR; TCRdb keeps only in-frame clonotypes and omits some of them. V and J calls and clone size are as listed in that table; D and trimming were resolved from the DNA. The data show about 150,000 clones, more than 75% seen once. The chain links TRBV6-1 to TRBJ1-6; unclear D gene. This clonotype was obtained from a human donor with acute or convalescent COVID-19. The donor label of this sample is uncertain. The sequenced material came from peripheral blood. Here the CDR3 reads CASSAFVYLNNSPLHF. The DNA of the CDR3 is TGTGCCAGCAGTGCTTTTGTGTACCTAAATAATTCACCCCTCCACTTT.